These 24 T cell receptor beta chains were sequenced from one sample in a study of monozygotic twins with inflammatory bowel disease (dated by TCRdb to about 2019). Library preparation used 5' RACE. Sequencing instrument: Illumina HiSeq 2500. Reads reprocessed by TCRdb are summarized as one entry per CDR3 protein sequence, and DNA is absent. The table kept for this sample lists 330,000 or so distinct CDR3 sequences. The ten most abundant clones make up approximately 2% of the sample. The material sequenced was blood. These receptors were obtained from a human donor with ulcerative colitis or Crohn's disease, or a healthy co-twin of an affected twin (not recorded which).

The chain is built from TRBV4-3 and TRBJ2-2; TCRdb reports TRBD1, a call that lacks DNA to check it against. This CDR3 is 17 amino acids long. From germline, CDR1 is LGHNA and CDR2 YSLEER. CDR3 protein: CASSQAPGATNTGELFF.

The rearrangement links TRBV27 to TRBJ1-5; TCRdb's D call of TRBD1 is untestable without DNA. Germline loops: CDR1 MNHEY, CDR2 SMNVEV (reference sequence). The CDR3 loop spans 15 amino acids. The CDR3 here is CASKSGDGWGQPQHF.

The chain joins TRBV7-2 to TRBJ2-7; no DNA is available, so the TRBD1 call from TCRdb remains unchecked. In germline, CDR1 is SGHTA, CDR2 FQGNSA. The CDR3 is 11 residues long. The CDR3 sequence: CASTTGGEQYF. Complete variable domain (other parts from reference TRBV7-2 and TRBJ2-7): GAGVSQSPSNKVTEKGKDVELRCDPISGHTALYWYRQSLGQGLEFLIYFQGNSAPDKSGLPSDRFSAERTGGSVSTLTIQRTQQEDSAVYLCASTTGGEQYFGPGTRLTVT.

The chain couples TRBV20-1 to TRBJ2-1. The CDR3 is 13 residues long. Germline V gene lookup returns CDR1 DFQATT and CDR2 SNEGSKA (reference sequence). CDR3 amino acids: CSARGDTLNEQFF.

This sequence joins TRBV5-1 and TRBJ1-4. Germline loops: CDR1 SGHRS, CDR2 YFSETQ. The CDR3 runs 14 residues. This CDR3 is CASSSGRPDEKLFF. Complete variable domain (other parts from reference TRBV5-1 and TRBJ1-4): KAGVTQTPRYLIKTRGQQVTLSCSPISGHRSVSWYQQTPGQGLQFLFEYFSETQRNKGNFPGRFSGRQFSNSRSEMNVSTLELGDSALYLCASSSGRPDEKLFFGSGTQLSVL.

CDR3 protein: CASSFLGVRDSPLHF. The chain carries TRBV27 and TRBJ1-6. Germline V CDR1 and CDR2: MNHEY, SMNVEV (reference sequence). The CDR3 totals 15 residues.

The chain uses TRBV5-6 and TRBJ2-5; TCRdb gives TRBD1 as the D gene, but with no DNA this cannot be confirmed. The length of the CDR3 is 16 residues. The germline CDR1 and CDR2 sequences are SGHDT and YYEEEE. The CDR3 protein is CASSFGTESYQETQYF.

The chain uses TRBV11-2 and TRBJ1-1; without DNA, the TCRdb call of TRBD1 cannot be checked. The CDR3 runs to 13 residues. In germline, CDR1 is SGHAT, CDR2 FQNNGV. The CDR3 loop is CASSLERQGPPFF.

This chain links TRBV7-2 with TRBJ2-2. The germline V gene has CDR1 SGHTA and CDR2 FQGNSA. This CDR3 comprises 15 residues. CDR3 residues: CASSLEGTNTGELFF. Complete variable domain (other parts from reference TRBV7-2 and TRBJ2-2): GAGVSQSPSNKVTEKGKDVELRCDPISGHTALYWYRQSLGQGLEFLIYFQGNSAPDKSGLPSDRFSAERTGGSVSTLTIQRTQQEDSAVYLCASSLEGTNTGELFFGEGSRLTVL.

The chain uses TRBV7-2 and TRBJ2-3; TCRdb calls TRBD2, which cannot be checked without DNA. The germline V gene has CDR1 SGHTA and CDR2 FQGNSA. The length of the CDR3 is 13 residues. CDR3 sequence reads: CASSSDSTDTQYF.

This chain links TRBV5-1 with TRBJ1-6; the TRBD1 assignment by TCRdb is unverifiable without DNA. Germline CDR1 and CDR2: SGHRS and YFSETQ. The CDR3 spans 14 residues. CDR3 amino acids: CASRGRDRDSPLHF.

This sequence joins TRBV3-1 and TRBJ2-7; without DNA, the TCRdb call of TRBD2 cannot be checked. The germline V gene has CDR1 LGHDT and CDR2 YNNKEL (reference sequence). This CDR3 is 16 amino acids long. CDR3 sequence reads: CASSPRAAGKFYEQYF.

The rearrangement uses TRBV10-3 and TRBJ1-4. This CDR3 region has 15 residues. In germline, CDR1 is ENHRY, CDR2 SYGVKD. Here the CDR3 reads CAISESTATNEKLFF.

The genes are TRBV5-1 and TRBJ2-3. Germline loops: CDR1 SGHRS, CDR2 YFSETQ. CDR3 length: 16 residues. This CDR3 reads CASSSELERGTDTQYF.

This chain connects TRBV4-1 to TRBJ1-1; the D call from TCRdb, TRBD1, cannot be confirmed without DNA. This CDR3 comprises 17 residues. Germline CDR1 and CDR2: MGHRA and YSYEKL. The CDR3: CASSQDPQGQRGTEAFF.

This chain connects TRBV6-5 to TRBJ1-5. The germline gives CDR1 MNHEY, CDR2 SVGAGI. CDR3 size: 16 residues. CDR3 sequence: CASSYSSSLGNQPQHF.

The chain has TRBV7-2 and TRBJ2-5; the D call from TCRdb, TRBD2, cannot be confirmed without DNA. Per germline, CDR1 SGHTA and CDR2 FQGNSA. The CDR3 is made up of 14 amino acids. The CDR3 loop reads CASSFGWGLQTQYF.

The chain carries TRBV7-9 and TRBJ2-1. This CDR3 has 12 residues. Germline CDR1 and CDR2: SEHNR and FQNEAQ (reference sequence). CDR3 region: CASSLASEEQFF.

The rearrangement uses TRBV18 and TRBJ2-1. Germline lookup yields CDR1 KGHSH and CDR2 LQKENI. The CDR3 totals 17 residues. CDR3 loop: CASSIVLSGSSYNEQFF.

The rearrangement joins TRBV20-1 to TRBJ2-1; TCRdb names TRBD2, which stays unverified in the absence of DNA. Germline V gene lookup returns CDR1 DFQATT and CDR2 SNEGSKA (reference sequence). The CDR3 totals 12 residues. The CDR3 sequence: CSASGEGEEQFF.

The rearrangement uses TRBV5-4 and TRBJ1-4; TCRdb's D call, TRBD1, is unchecked because there is no DNA. Germline CDR1 and CDR2: SGHNT and YYREEE (reference sequence). This CDR3 spans 16 amino acids. CDR3 protein: CASSINSGTGSEKLFF.

V gene TRBV7-9 combines with J gene TRBJ1-1; the D call of TRBD1 rests on TCRdb alone, since no DNA is present to check it. From germline, CDR1 is SEHNR and CDR2 FQNEAQ (reference sequence). The CDR3 is 12 residues long. CDR3 in amino acids: CASSNLKGDAFF.

The chain links TRBV27 to TRBJ1-6; TCRdb proposes TRBD1, but this gene call is untestable without DNA. The CDR3 extends over 19 amino acids. The germline gives CDR1 MNHEY, CDR2 SMNVEV (reference sequence). CDR3 sequence reads: CASSPRAYRASSYNSPLHF.

The gene calls are TRBV6-1 and TRBJ1-1; TCRdb names TRBD1, which stays unverified in the absence of DNA. CDR1 and CDR2 (germline): MNHNS, SASEGT. The CDR3 totals 17 residues. The CDR3 here is CASTSDRGDDWNTEAFF.